The 9 T cell receptor beta chains below were found in one sample sequenced in a study of blood T cell repertoires in COVID-19. Sequenced by immunoSEQ multiplex PCR; TCRdb stores in-frame clones only, minus some. This sample has about 100,000 clones, with around 81% found just once. Input material: peripheral blood. The receptors come from a man aged 80 or over with COVID-19, enrolled during active disease.

The rearrangement joins TRBV29-1 to TRBJ2-2, with D tentatively TRBD1 (5 bases). The CDR3 has 12 residues. V was clipped by 5 bases and J by 5 bases, with 9 bases between them. In germline, CDR1 is SQVTM, CDR2 ANQGSEA. In DNA form, the CDR3 reads TGCAGCGTTTTCCAGGGTACCGGGGAGCTGTTTTTT. It translates to CSVFQGTGELFF.

V and J are TRBV7-7 and TRBJ2-5; 8 bases line up with TRBD1. Germline V gene lookup returns CDR1 SSHAT and CDR2 FNYEAQ (reference sequence). CDR3 size: 18 residues. V lost 5 bases, J lost 4 bases, and 18 bases stayed unmatched. The DNA for the CDR3 is TGTGCCAGCAGCCTCCAACCACCGGACAGGGTCGGGGTAGAGACCCAGTACTTC. Its protein product is CASSLQPPDRVGVETQYF.

Notes on this clone: At one end, the junction sequence differs from germline, possibly due to a read error. The J gene is TRBJ1-2, the V gene TRBV19; the match to TRBD1 covers 7 bases. CDR3 size: 13 residues. CDR1 LNHDA and CDR2 SQIVND come from the germline V gene (reference sequence). CDR3 DNA: TGTGCCAGTAATATACAGGGGTATGGTGGCTACACCTTC. Protein sequence: CASNIQGYGGYTF.

V gene TRBV7-6 combines with J gene TRBJ2-5; D may be TRBD2 (7 bases). V lost 2 bases and J 6 bases, leaving 19 bases between the germline ends. Germline CDR1 reads SGHVS; CDR2 reads FNYEAQ. The CDR3 contains 16 residues. CDR3 in DNA: TGTGCCAGCAGCTTACAGGGAGGGGGAGCGGGTCAGACCCAGTACTTC. It translates to CASSLQGGGAGQTQYF.

This sequence joins TRBV27 and TRBJ2-2, with 14 nucleotides matching TRBD2. Trimming at V came to 3 bases and at J to 4 bases, leaving 7 bases not matched to a gene. This CDR3 spans 18 amino acids. CDR1 is MNHEY, CDR2 SMNVEV, per germline (reference sequence). The CDR3 here is CASSFGTSGRWVTGELFF. The CDR3 DNA is TGTGCCAGCAGTTTTGGGACTAGCGGGAGATGGGTCACCGGGGAGCTGTTTTTT.

A few counts support this clone. The CDR3 bases are TGTGCCAGCAGTTACTCTGGGAGGGGCGGCTATGGCTACACCTTC. Translating it yields CASSYSGRGGYGYTF. V gene TRBV6-5 combines with J gene TRBJ1-2, with a possible D match to TRBD1 (5 bases). CDR1 and CDR2 from the germline V gene are MNHEY and SVGAGI. The V gene lost 0 bases and the J gene lost 4 bases, with 12 bases spanning the gap. CDR3 length: 15 residues.

The CDR3 nucleotides are TGCGCCAGCAGGACGACTGCGCTTTACGAGCAGTACTTC. Its translation: CASRTTALYEQYF. The chain recombines TRBV5-1 with TRBJ2-7; D remains unclear. The V gene lost 5 bases and the J gene lost 4 bases, with 13 bases spanning the gap. The CDR3 covers 13 residues. The V gene's germline CDR1 is SGHRS and CDR2 YFSETQ.

There are a few counts of this clone. The chain employs TRBV7-2 and TRBJ2-3, with TRBD1 matching over 8 bases. After removal of 3 bases from V and 4 bases from J, the junction contained 3 bases not matched to a gene. The V gene's germline CDR1 is SGHTA and CDR2 FQGNSA. The CDR3 consists of 14 residues. For the CDR3, the DNA is TGTGCCAGCAGCTTTATGGGACAGGCAGATACGCAGTATTTT. Translating it yields CASSFMGQADTQYF.

The chain combines TRBV2 with TRBJ1-5; no clear D. The CDR3 spans 12 residues. Trimming removed 6 bases from V and 4 bases from J, with 7 bases in between. Germline assignment: CDR1 SNHLY and CDR2 FYNNEI. The CDR3 region is CASSLGNQPQHF. CDR3 nucleotides: TGTGCCAGCAGCCTAGGAAATCAGCCCCAGCATTTT. Full variable domain (outside the CDR3, taken from reference TRBV2 and TRBJ1-5): EPEVTQTPSHQVTQMGQEVILRCVPISNHLYFYWYRQILGQKVEFLVSFYNNEISEKSEIFDDQFSVERPDGSNFTLKIRSTKLEDSAMYFCASSLGNQPQHFGDGTRLSIL.